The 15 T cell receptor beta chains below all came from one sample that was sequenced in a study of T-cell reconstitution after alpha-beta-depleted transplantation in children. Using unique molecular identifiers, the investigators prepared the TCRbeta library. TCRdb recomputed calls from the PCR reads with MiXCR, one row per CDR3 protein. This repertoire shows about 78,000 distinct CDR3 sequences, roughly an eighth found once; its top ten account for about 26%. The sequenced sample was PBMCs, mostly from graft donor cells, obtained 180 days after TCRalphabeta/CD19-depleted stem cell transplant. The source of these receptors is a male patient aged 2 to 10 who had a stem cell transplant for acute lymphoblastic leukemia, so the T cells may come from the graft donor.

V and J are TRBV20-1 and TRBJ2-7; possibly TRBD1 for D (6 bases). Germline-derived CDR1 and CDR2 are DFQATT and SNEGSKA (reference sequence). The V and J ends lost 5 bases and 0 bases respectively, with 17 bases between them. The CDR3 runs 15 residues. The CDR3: CSAAGTTANSYEQYF. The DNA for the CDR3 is TGCAGTGCTGCCGGGACAACTGCAAACTCCTACGAGCAGTACTTC.

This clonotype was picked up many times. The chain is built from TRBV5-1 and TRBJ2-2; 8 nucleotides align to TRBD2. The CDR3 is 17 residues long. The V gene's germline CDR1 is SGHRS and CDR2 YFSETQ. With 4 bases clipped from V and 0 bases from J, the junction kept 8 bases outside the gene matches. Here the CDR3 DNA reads TGCGCCAGCAGCCTCGTGAGCGGGAGCACGAACACCGGGGAGCTGTTTTTT. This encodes CASSLVSGSTNTGELFF.

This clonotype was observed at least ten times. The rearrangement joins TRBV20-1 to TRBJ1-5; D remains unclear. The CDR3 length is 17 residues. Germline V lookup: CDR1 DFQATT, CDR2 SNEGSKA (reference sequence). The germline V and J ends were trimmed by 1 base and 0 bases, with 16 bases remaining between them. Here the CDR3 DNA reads TGCAGTGCTAGAGGTTTCACACTTCAACCTAGCAATCAGCCCCAGCATTTT. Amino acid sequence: CSARGFTLQPSNQPQHF.

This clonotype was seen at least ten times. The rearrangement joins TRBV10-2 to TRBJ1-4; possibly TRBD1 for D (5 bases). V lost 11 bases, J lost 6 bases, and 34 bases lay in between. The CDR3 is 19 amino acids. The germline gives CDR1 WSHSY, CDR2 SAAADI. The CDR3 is CAPSMVTDIRRQRHEKLFF. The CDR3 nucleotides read TGCGCCCCCAGCATGGTTACGGACATAAGGCGACAGCGGCATGAAAAACTGTTTTTT.

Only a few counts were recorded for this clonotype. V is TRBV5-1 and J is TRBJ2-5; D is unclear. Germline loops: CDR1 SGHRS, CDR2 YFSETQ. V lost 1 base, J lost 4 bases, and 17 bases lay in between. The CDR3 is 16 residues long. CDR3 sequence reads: CASSLSSVLVGETQYF. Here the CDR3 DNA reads TGCGCCAGCAGCTTGAGTTCGGTCCTAGTAGGAGAGACCCAGTACTTC.

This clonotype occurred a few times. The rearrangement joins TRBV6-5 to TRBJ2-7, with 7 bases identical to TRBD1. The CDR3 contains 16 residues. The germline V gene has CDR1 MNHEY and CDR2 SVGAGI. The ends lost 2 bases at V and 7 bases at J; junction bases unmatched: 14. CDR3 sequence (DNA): TGTGCCAGCAGTTACGGGCACAGGGGTGCTTTGGGTGAGCAGTACTTC. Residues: CASSYGHRGALGEQYF.

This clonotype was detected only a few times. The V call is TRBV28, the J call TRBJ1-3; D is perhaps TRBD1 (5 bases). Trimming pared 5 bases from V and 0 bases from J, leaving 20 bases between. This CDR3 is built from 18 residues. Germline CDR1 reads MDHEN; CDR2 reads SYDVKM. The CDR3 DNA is TGTGCCAGCAGTCTCCCCGGCAGGGAACTCACCTCTGGAAACACCATATATTTT. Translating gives CASSLPGRELTSGNTIYF.

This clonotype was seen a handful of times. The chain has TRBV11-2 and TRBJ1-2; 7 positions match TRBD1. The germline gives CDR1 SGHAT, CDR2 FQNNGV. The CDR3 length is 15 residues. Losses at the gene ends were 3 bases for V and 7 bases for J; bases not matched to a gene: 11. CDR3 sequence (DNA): TGTGCCAGCAGCTTCCTGACAGGGCGGGACTCTGGCTACACCTTC. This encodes CASSFLTGRDSGYTF.

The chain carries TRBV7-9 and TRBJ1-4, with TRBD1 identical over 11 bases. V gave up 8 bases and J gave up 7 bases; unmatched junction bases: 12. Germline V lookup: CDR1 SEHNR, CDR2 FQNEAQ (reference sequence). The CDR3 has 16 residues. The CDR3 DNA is TGTGCCAGCGGACAGGGGGCGGTAAAAGTGGGTGAAAAACTGTTTTTT. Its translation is CASGQGAVKVGEKLFF.

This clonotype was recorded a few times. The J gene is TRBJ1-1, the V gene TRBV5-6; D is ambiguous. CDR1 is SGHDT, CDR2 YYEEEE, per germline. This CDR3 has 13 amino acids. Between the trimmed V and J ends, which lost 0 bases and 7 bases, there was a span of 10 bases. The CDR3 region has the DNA TGTGCCAGCAGCTTGGAGAGGGCGGGTGAAGCTTTCTTT. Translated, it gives CASSLERAGEAFF. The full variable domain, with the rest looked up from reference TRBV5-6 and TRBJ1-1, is DAGVTQSPTHLIKTRGQQVTLRCSPKSGHDTVSWYQQALGQGPQFIFQYYEEEERQRGNFPDRFSGHQFPNYSSELNVNALLLGDSALYLCASSLERAGEAFFGQGTRLTVV.

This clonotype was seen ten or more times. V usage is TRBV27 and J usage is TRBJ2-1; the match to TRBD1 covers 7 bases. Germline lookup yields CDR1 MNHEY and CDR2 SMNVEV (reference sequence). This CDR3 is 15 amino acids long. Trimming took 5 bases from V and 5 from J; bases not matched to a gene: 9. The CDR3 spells CASSDPGQYHNEQFF. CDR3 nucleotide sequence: TGTGCCAGCAGTGATCCGGGACAGTACCACAATGAGCAGTTCTTC.

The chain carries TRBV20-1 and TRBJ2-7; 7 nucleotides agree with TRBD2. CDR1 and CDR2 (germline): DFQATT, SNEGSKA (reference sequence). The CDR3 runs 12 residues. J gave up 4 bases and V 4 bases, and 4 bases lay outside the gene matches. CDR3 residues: CSATGTIYEQYF. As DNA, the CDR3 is TGCAGTGCTACCGGGACTATTTACGAGCAGTACTTC.

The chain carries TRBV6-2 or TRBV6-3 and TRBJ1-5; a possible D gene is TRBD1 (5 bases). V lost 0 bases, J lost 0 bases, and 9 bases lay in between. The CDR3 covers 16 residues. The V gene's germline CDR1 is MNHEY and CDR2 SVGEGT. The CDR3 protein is CASSYSRGDSNQPQHF. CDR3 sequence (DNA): TGTGCCAGCAGTTACTCGAGAGGGGATAGCAATCAGCCCCAGCATTTT.

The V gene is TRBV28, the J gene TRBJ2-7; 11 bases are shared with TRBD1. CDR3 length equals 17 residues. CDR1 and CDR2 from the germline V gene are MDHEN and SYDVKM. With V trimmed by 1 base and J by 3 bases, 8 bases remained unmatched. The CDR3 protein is CASSLLQPGQGDYEQYF. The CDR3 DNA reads TGTGCCAGCAGTTTATTACAACCGGGACAGGGGGACTACGAGCAGTACTTC.

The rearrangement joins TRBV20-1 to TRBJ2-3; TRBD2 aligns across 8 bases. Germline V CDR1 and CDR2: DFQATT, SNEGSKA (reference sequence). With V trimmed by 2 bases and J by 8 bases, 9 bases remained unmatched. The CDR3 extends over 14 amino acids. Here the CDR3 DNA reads TGCAGTGCTAGAAGGGCGGGGGGCCAGGTTACGCAGTATTTT. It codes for CSARRAGGQVTQYF.